The 25 T cell receptor beta chains in this list originate from one sample, sequenced in a study of shared clonotypes between healthy human individuals. Here immunoSEQ multiplex PCR was the method, and the copy in TCRdb shows in-frame clones only, minus some. This sample yields 2 million to 3 million clones, of which 90% to 95% are seen a single time; about 0.13% belongs to the top ten. What was sequenced was naive CD4+ T cells sorted from blood. Noted subset: CD45RA+ positively selected. Receptor source: a man between 18 and 29 years old in good health.

The chain uses TRBV4-3 and TRBJ1-2; possible D gene TRBD1, 6 bases. The germline CDR1 and CDR2 sequences are LGHNA and YSLEER. This CDR3 is built from 17 residues. V lost 4 bases, J lost 2 bases, and 20 bases lay in between. CDR3 region: CASSRTESYRANYGYTF. Here the CDR3 DNA reads TGCGCCAGCAGCCGGACAGAGAGTTATAGGGCGAACTATGGCTACACCTTC.

The table lists this clone with a count of one. This chain uses TRBV9 with TRBJ2-7, with TRBD2 identical over 16 bases. This CDR3 spans 22 amino acids. Germline V gene sequence: CDR1 SGDLS, CDR2 YYNGEE. After removal of 6 bases from V and 2 bases from J, the junction contained 23 bases not matched to a gene. The CDR3 region has the DNA TGTGCCAGCAACGTTTCCCGTTGGGGGACTAGCGGGGGGGCCGTCTCCCCCTACGAGCAGTACTTC. Its protein product is CASNVSRWGTSGGAVSPYEQYF.

This clone appeared once. Here the CDR3 DNA reads TGCGCCAGCAGTCCTAACGGACAAAGTGCCCGAAAACTGTTTTTT. It is translated as CASSPNGQSARKLFF. V gene TRBV4-1 combines with J gene TRBJ1-4; tentatively, D is TRBD1 (5 bases). Between the trimmed V and J ends, which lost 6 bases and 10 bases, there was a span of 21 bases. Germline V gene sequence: CDR1 MGHRA, CDR2 YSYEKL. The CDR3 loop spans 15 amino acids.

V usage is TRBV21-1 and J usage is TRBJ1-5; the tabulated D call, TRBD1, remains unverified against the DNA. TRBV21-1 is noted as a pseudogene. This CDR3 has 17 amino acids. The CDR3 sequence is CASSKAGTVRNNQPQHF. In DNA, the CDR3 is TGTGCCAGCAGCAAAGCCGGGACAGTCCGAAACAATCAGCCCCAGCATTTT.

The chain links TRBV6-1 to TRBJ2-7; D gene uncertain. Germline CDR1 reads MNHNS; CDR2 reads SASEGT. The ends were cut back, 0 bases at V and 12 bases at J, with 27 bases in the middle. The CDR3 has 17 residues. This CDR3 is CASSEAPGTVEWVGPYF. DNA for the CDR3: TGTGCCAGCAGTGAAGCTCCAGGCACCGTCGAGTGGGTCGGACCGTACTTC.

The chain combines TRBV5-1 with TRBJ2-5; a weak D match, TRBD2 (6 bases). The CDR3 runs 14 residues. Deletions cut 0 bases from V and 5 bases from J, with 11 bases between. Germline V gene lookup returns CDR1 SGHRS and CDR2 YFSETQ. CDR3 sequence: CASSLGAAGETQYF. CDR3 nucleotides: TGCGCCAGCAGCTTGGGCGCGGCGGGGGAGACCCAGTACTTC.

This chain links TRBV6-5 with TRBJ2-3, with D perhaps matching TRBD2 (5 bases). This CDR3 has 15 residues. Looked up from germline, CDR1 is MNHEY and CDR2 is SVGAGI. The germline V and J ends were trimmed by 2 bases and 1 base, with 10 bases remaining between them. CDR3 in amino acids: CASSYVGSGTDTQYF. The CDR3 DNA sequence: TGTGCCAGCAGTTACGTTGGTAGCGGCACAGATACGCAGTATTTT.

The gene calls are TRBV5-6 and TRBJ1-4; D is possibly TRBD1 (5 bases). The V and J ends lost 1 base and 11 bases respectively, with 18 bases between them. The CDR3 covers 15 residues. Germline assignment: CDR1 SGHDT and CDR2 YYEEEE. CDR3 in DNA: TGTGCCAGCAGCTTGCGGGGCAGGTATGGGGAGAAACTGTTTTTT. As protein: CASSLRGRYGEKLFF.

This clone was detected once. The chain combines TRBV7-9 with TRBJ2-7, with 7 bases fitting TRBD2. The CDR3 extends over 14 amino acids. Germline CDR1 and CDR2: SEHNR and FQNEAQ (reference sequence). V gave up 8 bases and J gave up 7 bases; unmatched junction bases: 14. The CDR3 region is CASEVGEGPWEQYF. The CDR3 DNA follows: TGTGCCAGCGAAGTCGGGGAGGGCCCTTGGGAGCAGTACTTC.

CDR3 region: CASSRTGGFSYEQYF. DNA for the CDR3: TGTGCCAGCAGCCGGACAGGGGGTTTTTCCTACGAGCAGTACTTC. V and J are TRBV28 and TRBJ2-7; 10 bases agree with TRBD1. CDR1 MDHEN and CDR2 SYDVKM come from the germline V gene. V lost 6 bases to trimming and J lost 1 base; unmatched junction nucleotides: 6. The CDR3 runs 15 residues. Combining the CDR3 with reference TRBV28 and TRBJ2-7 gives the whole variable domain DVKVTQSSRYLVKRTGEKVFLECVQDMDHENMFWYRQDPGLGLRLIYFSYDVKMKEKGDIPEGYSVSREKKERFSLILESASTNQTSMYLCASSRTGGFSYEQYFGPGTRLTVT.

The V and J genes are TRBV4-3 and TRBJ2-3; possibly TRBD2 for D (6 bases). Germline V CDR1 and CDR2: LGHNA, YSLEER. This CDR3 is 18 amino acids long. V was shortened by 3 bases and J by 3 bases, with 22 bases between the two germline ends. The CDR3 reads CASSHDSGARGGTDTQYF. DNA for the CDR3: TGCGCCAGCAGCCACGATTCCGGGGCGCGGGGTGGGACAGATACGCAGTATTTT.

The V gene is TRBV11-2, the J gene TRBJ2-5; 7 nucleotides match TRBD2. J lost 3 bases, V lost 6 bases, and 10 bases had no gene match. The CDR3 runs to 15 residues. Germline loops: CDR1 SGHAT, CDR2 FQNNGV. The CDR3 loop reads CASRVAGFGEETQYF. The DNA of the CDR3 is TGTGCCAGCAGGGTAGCGGGCTTTGGAGAAGAGACCCAGTACTTC.

The chain links TRBV11-2 to TRBJ1-2; D is perhaps TRBD1 (5 bases). Between the trimmed V and J ends, which lost 5 bases and 4 bases, there was a span of 17 bases. The CDR3 consists of 15 residues. CDR1 and CDR2 from the germline V gene are SGHAT and FQNNGV. The CDR3 is CASSPRDGVIYGYTF. The CDR3 DNA sequence: TGTGCCAGCAGCCCTAGGGACGGAGTCATCTATGGCTACACCTTC.

The J gene is TRBJ2-2, the V gene TRBV7-9; D might be TRBD2 (5 bases). This CDR3 is built from 17 residues. In germline, CDR1 is SEHNR, CDR2 FQNEAQ (reference sequence). The V gene lost 0 bases and the J gene lost 4 bases, with 15 bases spanning the gap. The CDR3 region is CASSLAGLWRSTGELFF. In DNA form, the CDR3 reads TGTGCCAGCAGCTTAGCTGGCCTCTGGAGGAGCACCGGGGAGCTGTTTTTT.

V usage is TRBV7-2 and J usage is TRBJ2-1; 10 bases are a match to TRBD2. With V trimmed by 4 bases and J by 8 bases, 8 bases remained unmatched. The CDR3 extends over 15 amino acids. Germline V lookup: CDR1 SGHTA, CDR2 FQGNSA. The CDR3, as DNA: TGTGCCAGCAGCTCAACTAGCGGGATAGGCGATGAGCAGTTCTTC. Its translation is CASSSTSGIGDEQFF.

The chain employs TRBV5-4 and TRBJ1-2; maybe TRBD1 (5 bases). The CDR3 totals 16 residues. Deletions cut 3 bases from V and 1 base from J, with 16 bases between. The germline CDR1 and CDR2 sequences are SGHNT and YYREEE (reference sequence). The CDR3 here is CASSSWGGANNYGYTF. DNA for the CDR3: TGTGCCAGCAGCTCCTGGGGAGGGGCGAATAACTATGGCTACACCTTC.

A few counts support this clone. The sample contains more than one DNA sequence encoding this CDR3. The V and J genes are TRBV10-3 and TRBJ1-1; 9 nucleotides align to TRBD1. Germline V gives CDR1 ENHRY, CDR2 SYGVKD. After removal of 0 bases from V and 1 base from J, the junction contained 0 bases not matched to a gene. The CDR3 spans 15 residues. CDR3 nucleotides: TGTGCCATCAGTGAGTCGGACAGGGGGAACACTGAAGCTTTCTTT. Translation: CAISESDRGNTEAFF.

The CDR3, as DNA: TGCGCCAGCAGGGCGTTGACTGAAGCTTTCTTT. Amino acid sequence: CASRALTEAFF. The rearrangement links TRBV5-1 to TRBJ1-1; no definite D call. V dropped 5 bases and J dropped 5 bases, with 7 bases sitting between them. The CDR3 is 11 residues long. CDR1 is SGHRS and CDR2 is YFSETQ in the germline V gene.

The gene calls are TRBV9 and TRBJ2-3, with 10 nucleotides matching TRBD2. V lost 0 bases to trimming and J lost 5 bases; unmatched junction nucleotides: 9. CDR3 size: 17 residues. The germline V gene encodes CDR1 SGDLS and CDR2 YYNGEE. This CDR3 is CASSVGTAGGQGDTQYF. CDR3 nucleotides: TGTGCCAGCAGCGTAGGTACAGCGGGAGGGCAAGGAGATACGCAGTATTTT.

This sequence joins TRBV6-5 and TRBJ2-1; D gene unclear. Trimming removed 9 bases at V and 2 bases at J, with 17 bases between. The germline gives CDR1 MNHEY, CDR2 SVGAGI. The CDR3 consists of 15 residues. The CDR3 DNA sequence: TGTGCCAGTCGGCGCTCGGGCAACACCTACAATGAGCAGTTCTTC. Translating it yields CASRRSGNTYNEQFF.

The rearrangement uses TRBV5-5 and TRBJ2-2; D not resolved. Germline CDR1 reads SGHKS; CDR2 reads YYEKEE (reference sequence). CDR3 length: 15 amino acids. V was pared by 6 bases and J by 3 bases, with 15 bases between. Here the CDR3 DNA reads TGTGCCAGCACCCCCCGGCTGTCCTACACCGGGGAGCTGTTTTTT. This gives the protein CASTPRLSYTGELFF.

The table lists this clone with a count of one. The chain employs TRBV30 and TRBJ1-3; the D gene is possibly TRBD1 (5 bases). Trimming removed 2 bases at V and 1 base at J, with 18 bases between. The CDR3 length is 17 residues. The germline V gene has CDR1 GTSNPN and CDR2 SVGIG (reference sequence). CDR3 in amino acids: CAWSWGNRPISGNTIYF. The CDR3 DNA reads as TGTGCCTGGAGTTGGGGGAACAGGCCCATTTCTGGAAACACCATATATTTT.

The rearrangement links TRBV5-1 to TRBJ2-3, with no clear D. Trimming took off 4 bases at V and 3 bases at J, with 9 bases between the two ends. The CDR3 has 13 residues. The germline gives CDR1 SGHRS, CDR2 YFSETQ. The CDR3, as DNA: TGCGCCAGCAGCCCCCAGGTAACAGATACGCAGTATTTT. It yields the protein CASSPQVTDTQYF. Variable domain in full (rest from reference TRBV5-1 and TRBJ2-3): KAGVTQTPRYLIKTRGQQVTLSCSPISGHRSVSWYQQTPGQGLQFLFEYFSETQRNKGNFPGRFSGRQFSNSRSEMNVSTLELGDSALYLCASSPQVTDTQYFGPGTRLTVL.

The rearrangement joins TRBV2 to TRBJ2-5, with 11 bases that match TRBD2. The DNA end is a closer match to TRBJ2-7, so the J assignment may be wrong. The CDR3 consists of 14 residues. Germline lookup yields CDR1 SNHLY and CDR2 FYNNEI. This CDR3 is CASRELAGEFEQYF. DNA of the CDR3: TGTGCCAGCAGAGAACTAGCGGGAGAGTTCGAGCAGTACTTC.

The rearrangement joins TRBV4-3 to TRBJ1-3; D not certain. The V end was cut by 4 bases, the J end by 4 bases, with 17 bases between. CDR1 is LGHNA, CDR2 YSLEER, per germline. CDR3 length equals 16 residues. The CDR3 is CASSPYLDGLGNTIYF. In DNA form, the CDR3 reads TGCGCCAGCAGCCCATACCTCGACGGGTTGGGAAACACCATATATTTT.